This TCR beta chain was identified during a study of T-cell memory formation after mild COVID-19. About the study: TCR clusters showed largely donor specificity. General study points: The CD4+ clones that contracted clustered mainly within CM and EM, and the CD8+ clones concentrated in EMRA. Second-wave clones with a day 37 peak had unconfirmed SARS-CoV-2 specificity.

With 9 bases clipped from V and 7 bases from J, the junction kept 15 bases outside the gene matches. The CDR3 sequence is 17 residues long. Looked up from germline, CDR1 is KGHDR and CDR2 is SFDVKD. TCR alpha and TCR beta cDNA libraries carrying sample barcodes and UMIs were produced by 5'RACE using constant-segment primers. TCRdb independently ran MiXCR on the 5' RACE reads; one entry per CDR3 protein. Of approximately 560,000 distinct CDR3 sequences in the sample, approximately 15% were seen once. Note on this clonotype: Its antigen is unknown.

Sequenced sample: PBMCs or a T cell subset sorted from them (not recorded which). The J gene is TRBJ2-1, the V gene TRBV24-1; TRBD1 aligns across 12 bases. This receptor was obtained from an adult woman who had mild COVID-19 (a few samples of this study predate the infection). Cell type and time point are not known. CDR3 loop: CATLYIPGQGARNEQFF. As DNA, the CDR3 is TGTGCCACCCTTTACATACCGGGACAGGGGGCTCGGAATGAGCAGTTCTTC.